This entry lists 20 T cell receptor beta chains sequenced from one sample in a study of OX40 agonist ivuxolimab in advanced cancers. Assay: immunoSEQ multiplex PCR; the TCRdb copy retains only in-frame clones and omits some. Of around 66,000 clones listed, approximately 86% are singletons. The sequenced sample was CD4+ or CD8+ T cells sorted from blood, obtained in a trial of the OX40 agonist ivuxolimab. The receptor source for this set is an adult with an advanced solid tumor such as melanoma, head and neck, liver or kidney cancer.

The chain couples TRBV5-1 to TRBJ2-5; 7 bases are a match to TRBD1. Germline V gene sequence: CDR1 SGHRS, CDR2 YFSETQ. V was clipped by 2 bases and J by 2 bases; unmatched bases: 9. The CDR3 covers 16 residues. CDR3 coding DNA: TGCGCCAGCAGCTTACCGACAGGGCAAATTCAAGAGACCCAGTACTTC. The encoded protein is CASSLPTGQIQETQYF.

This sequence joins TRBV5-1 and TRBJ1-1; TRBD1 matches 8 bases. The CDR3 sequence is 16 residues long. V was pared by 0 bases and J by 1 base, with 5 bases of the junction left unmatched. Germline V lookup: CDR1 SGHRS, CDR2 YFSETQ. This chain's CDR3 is CASSLDRGLANTEAFF. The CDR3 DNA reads TGCGCCAGCAGCTTGGACAGGGGGTTGGCGAACACTGAAGCTTTCTTT.

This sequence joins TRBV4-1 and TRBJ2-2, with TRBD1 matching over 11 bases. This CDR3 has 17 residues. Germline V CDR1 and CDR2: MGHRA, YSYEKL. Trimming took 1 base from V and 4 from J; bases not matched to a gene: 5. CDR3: CASSQGYGTGGTGELFF. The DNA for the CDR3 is TGCGCCAGCAGCCAAGGGTACGGGACAGGGGGCACCGGGGAGCTGTTTTTT.

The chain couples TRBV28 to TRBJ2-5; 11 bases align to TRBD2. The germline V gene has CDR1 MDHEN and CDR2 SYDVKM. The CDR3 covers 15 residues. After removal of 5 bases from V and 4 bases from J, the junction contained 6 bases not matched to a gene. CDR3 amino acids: CASSQIAGGSETQYF. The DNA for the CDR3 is TGTGCCAGCAGTCAAATAGCGGGAGGGTCAGAGACCCAGTACTTC. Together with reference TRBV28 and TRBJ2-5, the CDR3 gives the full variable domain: DVKVTQSSRYLVKRTGEKVFLECVQDMDHENMFWYRQDPGLGLRLIYFSYDVKMKEKGDIPEGYSVSREKKERFSLILESASTNQTSMYLCASSQIAGGSETQYFGPGTRLLVL.

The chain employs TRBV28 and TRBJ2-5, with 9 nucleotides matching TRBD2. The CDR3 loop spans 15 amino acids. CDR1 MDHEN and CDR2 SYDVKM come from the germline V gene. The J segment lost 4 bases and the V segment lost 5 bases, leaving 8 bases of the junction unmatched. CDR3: CASSPLAGEVETQYF. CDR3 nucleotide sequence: TGTGCCAGCAGTCCGTTAGCGGGAGAAGTAGAGACCCAGTACTTC.

The CDR3 is CAISEAGTYDQETQYF. CDR3 coding DNA: TGTGCCATCAGTGAGGCCGGGACATATGACCAAGAGACCCAGTACTTC. The chain combines TRBV10-3 with TRBJ2-5; maybe TRBD1 (6 bases). The ends were cut back, 2 bases at V and 0 bases at J, with 13 bases in the middle. Looked up from germline, CDR1 is ENHRY and CDR2 is SYGVKD. There are 16 residues in the CDR3.

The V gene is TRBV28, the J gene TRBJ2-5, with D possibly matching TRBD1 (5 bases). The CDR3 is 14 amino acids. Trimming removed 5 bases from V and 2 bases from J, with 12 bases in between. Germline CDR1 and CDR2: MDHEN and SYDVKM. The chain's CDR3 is CASSEQELQETQYF. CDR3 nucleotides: TGTGCCAGCAGTGAACAGGAGCTACAAGAGACCCAGTACTTC.

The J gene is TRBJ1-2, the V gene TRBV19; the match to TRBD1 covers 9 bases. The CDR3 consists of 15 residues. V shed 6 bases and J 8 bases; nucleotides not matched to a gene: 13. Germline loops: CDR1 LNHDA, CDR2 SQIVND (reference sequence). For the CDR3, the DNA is TGTGCCAGTAGAATCTCGCCGGGACAGGGTCGGGGCTACACCTTC. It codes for CASRISPGQGRGYTF.

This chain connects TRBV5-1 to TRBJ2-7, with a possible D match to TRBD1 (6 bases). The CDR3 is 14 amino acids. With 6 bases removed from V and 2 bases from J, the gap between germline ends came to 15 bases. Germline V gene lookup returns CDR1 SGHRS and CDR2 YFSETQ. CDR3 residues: CASTWTVDTYEQYF. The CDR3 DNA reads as TGCGCCAGCACCTGGACAGTAGATACCTACGAGCAGTACTTC.

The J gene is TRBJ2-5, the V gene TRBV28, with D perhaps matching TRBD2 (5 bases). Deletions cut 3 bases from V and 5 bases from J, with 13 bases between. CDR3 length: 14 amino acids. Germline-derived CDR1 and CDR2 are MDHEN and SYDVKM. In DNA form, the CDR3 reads TGTGCCAGCAGTTTGTCAGGATCGGGGGAGACCCAGTACTTC. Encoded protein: CASSLSGSGETQYF.

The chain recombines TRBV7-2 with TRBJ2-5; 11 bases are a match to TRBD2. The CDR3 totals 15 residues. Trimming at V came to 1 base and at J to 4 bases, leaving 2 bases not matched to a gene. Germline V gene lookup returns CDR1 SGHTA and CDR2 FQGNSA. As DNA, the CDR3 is TGTGCCAGCAGCTTAGAACTAGCGGGAGCAGAGACCCAGTACTTC. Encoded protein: CASSLELAGAETQYF.

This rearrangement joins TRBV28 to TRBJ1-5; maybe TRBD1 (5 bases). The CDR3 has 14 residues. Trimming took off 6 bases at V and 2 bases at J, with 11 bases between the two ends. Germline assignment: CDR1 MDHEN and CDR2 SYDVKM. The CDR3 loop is CASSTGVGNQPQHF. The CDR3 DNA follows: TGTGCCAGCAGCACGGGGGTCGGCAATCAGCCCCAGCATTTT.

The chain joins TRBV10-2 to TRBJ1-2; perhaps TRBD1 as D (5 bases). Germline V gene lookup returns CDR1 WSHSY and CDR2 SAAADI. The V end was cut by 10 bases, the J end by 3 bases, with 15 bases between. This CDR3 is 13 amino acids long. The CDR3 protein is CATQRGIDYGYTF. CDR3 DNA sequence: TGCGCCACCCAAAGGGGAATTGACTATGGCTACACCTTC.

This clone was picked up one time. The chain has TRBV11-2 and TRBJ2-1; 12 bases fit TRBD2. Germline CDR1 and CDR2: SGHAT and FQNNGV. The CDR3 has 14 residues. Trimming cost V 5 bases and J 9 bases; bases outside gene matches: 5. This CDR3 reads CASSRTSGRIEQFF. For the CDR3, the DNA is TGTGCCAGCAGCCGCACTAGCGGGAGGATTGAGCAGTTCTTC.

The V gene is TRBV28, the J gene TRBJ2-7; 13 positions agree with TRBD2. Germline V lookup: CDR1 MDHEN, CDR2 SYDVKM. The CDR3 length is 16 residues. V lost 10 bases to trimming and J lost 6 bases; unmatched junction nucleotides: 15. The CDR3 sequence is CATRTSGSRQYGEQYF. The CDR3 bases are TGTGCCACCAGGACTAGCGGGAGCCGTCAATACGGCGAGCAGTACTTC.

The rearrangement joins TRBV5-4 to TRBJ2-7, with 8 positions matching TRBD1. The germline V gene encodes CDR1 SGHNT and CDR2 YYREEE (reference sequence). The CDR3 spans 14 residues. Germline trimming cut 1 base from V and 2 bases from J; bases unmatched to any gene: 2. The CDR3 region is CASSLKDRAYEQYF. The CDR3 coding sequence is TGTGCCAGCAGCTTGAAGGACAGGGCCTACGAGCAGTACTTC.

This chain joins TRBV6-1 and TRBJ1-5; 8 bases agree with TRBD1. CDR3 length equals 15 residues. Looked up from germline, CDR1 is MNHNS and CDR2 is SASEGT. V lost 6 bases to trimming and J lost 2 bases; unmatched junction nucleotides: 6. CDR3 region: CASSRSGQGNQPQHF. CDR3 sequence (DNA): TGTGCCAGCAGCCGGTCGGGACAGGGCAATCAGCCCCAGCATTTT.

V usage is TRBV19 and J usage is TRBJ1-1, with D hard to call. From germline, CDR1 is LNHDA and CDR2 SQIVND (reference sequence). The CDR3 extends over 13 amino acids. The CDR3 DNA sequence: TGTGCTACCTACCGACGGGTGAACACTGAAGCTTTCTTT. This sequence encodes CATYRRVNTEAFF.

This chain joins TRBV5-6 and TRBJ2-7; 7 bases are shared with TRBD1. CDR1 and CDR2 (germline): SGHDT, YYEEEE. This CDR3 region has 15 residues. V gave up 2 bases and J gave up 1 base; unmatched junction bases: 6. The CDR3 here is CASSFTGQKSYEQYF. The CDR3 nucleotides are TGTGCCAGCAGCTTTACGGGACAGAAGTCCTACGAGCAGTACTTC. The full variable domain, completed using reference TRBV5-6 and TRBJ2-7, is DAGVTQSPTHLIKTRGQQVTLRCSPKSGHDTVSWYQQALGQGPQFIFQYYEEEERQRGNFPDRFSGHQFPNYSSELNVNALLLGDSALYLCASSFTGQKSYEQYFGPGTRLTVT.

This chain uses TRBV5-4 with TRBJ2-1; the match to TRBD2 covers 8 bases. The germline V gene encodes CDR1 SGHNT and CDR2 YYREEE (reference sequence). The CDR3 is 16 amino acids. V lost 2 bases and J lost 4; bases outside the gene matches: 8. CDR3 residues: CASSFYAGREYNEQFF. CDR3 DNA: TGTGCCAGCAGCTTTTATGCCGGGAGGGAATACAATGAGCAGTTCTTC. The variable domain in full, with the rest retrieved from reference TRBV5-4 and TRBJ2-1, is ETGVTQSPTHLIKTRGQQVTLRCSSQSGHNTVSWYQQALGQGPQFIFQYYREEENGRGNFPPRFSGLQFPNYSSELNVNALELDDSALYLCASSFYAGREYNEQFFGPGTRLTVL.